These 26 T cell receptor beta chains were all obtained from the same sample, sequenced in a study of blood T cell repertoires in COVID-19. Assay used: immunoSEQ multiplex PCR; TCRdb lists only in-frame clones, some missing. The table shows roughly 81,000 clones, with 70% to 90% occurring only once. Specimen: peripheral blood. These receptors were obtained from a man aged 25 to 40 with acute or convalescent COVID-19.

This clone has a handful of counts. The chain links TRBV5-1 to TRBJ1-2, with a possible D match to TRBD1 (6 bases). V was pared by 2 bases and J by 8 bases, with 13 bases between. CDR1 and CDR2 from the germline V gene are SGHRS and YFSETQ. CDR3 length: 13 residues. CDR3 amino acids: CASSFTGLEGYTF. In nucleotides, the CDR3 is TGCGCCAGCAGCTTCACAGGGTTAGAAGGCTACACCTTC.

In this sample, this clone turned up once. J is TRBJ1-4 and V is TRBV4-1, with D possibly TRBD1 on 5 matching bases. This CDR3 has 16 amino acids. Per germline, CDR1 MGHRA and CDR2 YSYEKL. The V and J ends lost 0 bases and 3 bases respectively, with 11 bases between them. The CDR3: CASSQELAGSNEKLFF. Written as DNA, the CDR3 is TGCGCCAGCAGCCAAGAATTGGCAGGGTCTAATGAAAAACTGTTTTTT.

In DNA, the CDR3 is TGTGCCACCAGCAGAGGGCCTCTCTCGGGAGGAAACACCATATATTTT. This translates into CATSRGPLSGGNTIYF. The chain joins TRBV15 to TRBJ1-3; unclear D gene. The CDR3 is 16 amino acids. Deletions cut 1 base from V and 4 bases from J, with 14 bases between. Germline V gene lookup returns CDR1 LNHNV and CDR2 YYDKDF (reference sequence). The full variable domain, with the rest looked up from reference TRBV15 and TRBJ1-3, is DAMVIQNPRYQVTQFGKPVTLSCSQTLNHNVMYWYQQKSSQAPKLLFHYYDKDFNNEADTPDNFQSRRPNTSFCFLDIRSPGLGDTAMYLCATSRGPLSGGNTIYFGEGSWLTVV.

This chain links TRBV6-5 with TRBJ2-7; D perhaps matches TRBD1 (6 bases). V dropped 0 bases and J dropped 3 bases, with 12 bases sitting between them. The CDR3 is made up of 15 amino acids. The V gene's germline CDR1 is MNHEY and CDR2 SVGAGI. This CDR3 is CASSYSYRANYEQYF. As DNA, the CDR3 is TGTGCCAGCAGTTACTCCTACAGGGCGAACTACGAGCAGTACTTC.

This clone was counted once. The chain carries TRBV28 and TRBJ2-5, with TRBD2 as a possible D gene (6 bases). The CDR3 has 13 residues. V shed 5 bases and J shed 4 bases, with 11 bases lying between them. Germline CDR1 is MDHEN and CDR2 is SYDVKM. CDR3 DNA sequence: TGTGCCAGCAGTATGGAGGAGGGAGAGACCCAGTACTTC. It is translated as CASSMEEGETQYF.

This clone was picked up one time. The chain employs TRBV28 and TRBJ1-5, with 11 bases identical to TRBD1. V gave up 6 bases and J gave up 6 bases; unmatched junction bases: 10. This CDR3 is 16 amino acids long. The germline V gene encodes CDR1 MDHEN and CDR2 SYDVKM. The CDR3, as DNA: TGTGCCAGCAGAAGACCCGGGACAGGGGGAGTTCAGCCCCAGCATTTT. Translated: CASRRPGTGGVQPQHF.

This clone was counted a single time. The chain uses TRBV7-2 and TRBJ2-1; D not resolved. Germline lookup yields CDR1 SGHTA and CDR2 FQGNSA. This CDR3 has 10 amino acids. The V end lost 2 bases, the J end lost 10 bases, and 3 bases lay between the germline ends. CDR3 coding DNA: TGTGCCAGCAGCTTACGGGAGCAGTTCTTC. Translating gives CASSLREQFF.

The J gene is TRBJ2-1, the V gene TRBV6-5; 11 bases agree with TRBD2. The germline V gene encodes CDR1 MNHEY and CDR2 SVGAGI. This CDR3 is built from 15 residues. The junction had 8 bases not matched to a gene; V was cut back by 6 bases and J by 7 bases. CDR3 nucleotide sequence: TGTGCCAGCAGCCATAGCGGGAGGGTTGGGAATGAGCAGTTCTTC. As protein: CASSHSGRVGNEQFF.

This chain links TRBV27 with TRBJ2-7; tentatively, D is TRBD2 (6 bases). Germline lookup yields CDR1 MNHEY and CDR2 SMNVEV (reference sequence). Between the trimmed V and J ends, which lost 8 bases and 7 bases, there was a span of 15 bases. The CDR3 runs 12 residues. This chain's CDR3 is CASSYAGGEQYF. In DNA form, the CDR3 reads TGTGCCAGCTCCTACGCCGGGGGAGAGCAGTACTTC.

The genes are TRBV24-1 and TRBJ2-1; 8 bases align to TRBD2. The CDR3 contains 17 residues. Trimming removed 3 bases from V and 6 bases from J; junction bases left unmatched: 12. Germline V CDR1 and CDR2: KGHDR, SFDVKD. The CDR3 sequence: CATSDRRAGVNGNEQFF. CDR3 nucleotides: TGTGCCACCAGTGATCGCAGAGCGGGAGTCAACGGCAATGAGCAGTTCTTC.

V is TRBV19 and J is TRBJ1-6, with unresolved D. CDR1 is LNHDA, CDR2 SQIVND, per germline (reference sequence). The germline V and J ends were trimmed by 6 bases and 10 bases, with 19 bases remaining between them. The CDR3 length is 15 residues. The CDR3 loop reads CASSPGNLRGSPLHF. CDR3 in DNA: TGTGCCAGTAGCCCGGGTAACCTTCGCGGCTCACCCCTCCACTTT. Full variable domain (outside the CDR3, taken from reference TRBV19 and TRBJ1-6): DGGITQSPKYLFRKEGQNVTLSCEQNLNHDAMYWYRQDPGQGLRLIYYSQIVNDFQKGDIAEGYSVSREKKESFPLTVTSAQKNPTAFYLCASSPGNLRGSPLHFGNGTRLTVT.

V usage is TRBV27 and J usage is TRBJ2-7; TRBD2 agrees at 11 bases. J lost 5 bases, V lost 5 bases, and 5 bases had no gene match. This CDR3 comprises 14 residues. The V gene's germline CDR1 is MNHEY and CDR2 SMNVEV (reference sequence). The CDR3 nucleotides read TGTGCCAGCAGTGTAGCGGGAGGGCGTAACGAGCAGTACTTC. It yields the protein CASSVAGGRNEQYF.

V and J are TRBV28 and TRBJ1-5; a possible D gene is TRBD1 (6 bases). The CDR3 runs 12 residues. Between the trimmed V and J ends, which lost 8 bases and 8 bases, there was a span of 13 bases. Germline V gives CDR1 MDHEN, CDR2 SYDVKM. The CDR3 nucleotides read TGTGCCAGCGCGGGGGGCGTGAAGCCCCAGCATTTT. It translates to CASAGGVKPQHF.

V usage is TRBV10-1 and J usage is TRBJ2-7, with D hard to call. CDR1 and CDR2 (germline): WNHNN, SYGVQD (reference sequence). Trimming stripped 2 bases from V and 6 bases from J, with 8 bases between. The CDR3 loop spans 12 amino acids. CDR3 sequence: CASSEGSTEQYF. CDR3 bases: TGCGCCAGCAGTGAGGGTAGCACCGAGCAGTACTTC.

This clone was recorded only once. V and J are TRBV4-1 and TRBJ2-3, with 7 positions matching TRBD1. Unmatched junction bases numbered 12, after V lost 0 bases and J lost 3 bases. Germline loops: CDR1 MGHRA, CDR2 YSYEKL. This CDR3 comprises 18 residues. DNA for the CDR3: TGCGCCAGCAGCCAAGATAAAATGTCAGGGGGTAGGACAGATACGCAGTATTTT. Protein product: CASSQDKMSGGRTDTQYF.

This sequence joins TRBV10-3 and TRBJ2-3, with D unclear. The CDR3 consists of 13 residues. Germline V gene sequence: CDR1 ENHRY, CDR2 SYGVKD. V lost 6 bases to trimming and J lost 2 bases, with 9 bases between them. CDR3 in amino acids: CAIRGRSTDTQYF. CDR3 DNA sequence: TGTGCCATCAGGGGCCGTTCCACAGATACGCAGTATTTT.

The CDR3 region has the DNA TGTGCCAGCAGGGGAAGGAGGCACTATGGCTACACCTTC. Its protein product is CASRGRRHYGYTF. This chain connects TRBV6-5 to TRBJ1-2; D remains unclear. V was cut by 6 bases and J by 3 bases, with 11 bases left in between. CDR1 is MNHEY, CDR2 SVGAGI, per germline. The CDR3 is 13 residues long.

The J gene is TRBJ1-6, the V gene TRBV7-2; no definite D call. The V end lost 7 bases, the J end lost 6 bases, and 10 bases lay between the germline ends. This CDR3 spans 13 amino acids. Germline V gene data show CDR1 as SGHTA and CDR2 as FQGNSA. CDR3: CASTLRPNSPLHF. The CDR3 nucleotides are TGTGCCAGCACCCTTCGTCCTAATTCACCCCTCCACTTT.

The CDR3 here is CSAYYGETQYF. In DNA, the CDR3 is TGCAGCGCCTACTATGGAGAGACCCAGTACTTC. V usage is TRBV29-1 and J usage is TRBJ2-5, with D unresolved. V lost 7 bases to trimming and J lost 4 bases, with 10 bases between them. The CDR3 is 11 residues long. From germline, CDR1 is SQVTM and CDR2 ANQGSEA. Using reference TRBV29-1 and TRBJ2-5 for the parts outside the CDR3, the full variable domain is SAVISQKPSRDICQRGTSLTIQCQVDSQVTMMFWYRQQPGQSLTLIATANQGSEATYESGFVIDKFPISRPNLTFSTLTVSNMSPEDSSIYLCSAYYGETQYFGPGTRLLVL.

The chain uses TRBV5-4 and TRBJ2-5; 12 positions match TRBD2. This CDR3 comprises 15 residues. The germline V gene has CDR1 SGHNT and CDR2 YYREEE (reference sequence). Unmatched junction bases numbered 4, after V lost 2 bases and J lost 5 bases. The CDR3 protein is CASSLSSGRVETQYF. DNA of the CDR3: TGTGCCAGCAGCTTATCTAGCGGGAGGGTGGAGACCCAGTACTTC.

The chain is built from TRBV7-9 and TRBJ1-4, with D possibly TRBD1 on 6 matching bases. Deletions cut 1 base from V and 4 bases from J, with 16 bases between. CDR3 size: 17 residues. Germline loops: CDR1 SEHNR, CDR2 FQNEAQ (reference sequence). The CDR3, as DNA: TGTGCCAGCAGCTTAGTGGCGGGGGCGTCCATTAATGAAAAACTGTTTTTT. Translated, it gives CASSLVAGASINEKLFF.

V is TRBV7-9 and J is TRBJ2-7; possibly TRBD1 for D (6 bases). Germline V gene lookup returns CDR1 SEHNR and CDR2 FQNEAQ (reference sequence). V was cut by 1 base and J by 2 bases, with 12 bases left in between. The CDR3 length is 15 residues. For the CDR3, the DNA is TGTGCCAGCAGCTTAGGAATTGGGGGCCCCTACGAGCAGTACTTC. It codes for CASSLGIGGPYEQYF. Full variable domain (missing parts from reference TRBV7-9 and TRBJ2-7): DTGVSQNPRHKITKRGQNVTFRCDPISEHNRLYWYRQTLGQGPEFLTYFQNEAQLEKSRLLSDRFSAERPKGSFSTLEIQRTEQGDSAMYLCASSLGIGGPYEQYFGPGTRLTVT.

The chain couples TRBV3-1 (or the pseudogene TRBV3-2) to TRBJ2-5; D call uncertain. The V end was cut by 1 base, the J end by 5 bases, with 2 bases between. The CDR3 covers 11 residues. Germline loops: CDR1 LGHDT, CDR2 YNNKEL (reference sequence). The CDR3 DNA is TGTGCCAGCAGCCAAGCGGAGACCCAGTACTTC. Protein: CASSQAETQYF.

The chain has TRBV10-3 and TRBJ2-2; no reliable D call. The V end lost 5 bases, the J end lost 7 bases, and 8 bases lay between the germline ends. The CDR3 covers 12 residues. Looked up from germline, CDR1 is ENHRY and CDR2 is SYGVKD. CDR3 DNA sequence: TGTGCCATCAGTTCACTTCTCGGGGAGCTGTTTTTT. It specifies CAISSLLGELFF.

CDR3 nucleotide sequence: TGTGCCAGCAGTCCGCAGGGTTACGAGCAGTACTTC. It is translated as CASSPQGYEQYF. V usage is TRBV28 and J usage is TRBJ2-7; D may be TRBD1 (5 bases). CDR3 length: 12 amino acids. Germline V gene lookup returns CDR1 MDHEN and CDR2 SYDVKM. Trimming shortened V by 5 bases and J by 4 bases, and 9 bases separated the two germline ends.

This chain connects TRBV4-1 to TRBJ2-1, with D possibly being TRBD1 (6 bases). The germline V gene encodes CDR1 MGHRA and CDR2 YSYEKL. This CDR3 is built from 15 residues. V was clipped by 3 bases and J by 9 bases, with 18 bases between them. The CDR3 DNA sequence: TGCGCCAGCAGCCACCCGACAGGACTCCAATCTGAGCAGTTCTTC. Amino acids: CASSHPTGLQSEQFF.